This T cell receptor beta chain was identified during a study of blood T cell repertoires in COVID-19. CDR3 length equals 15 residues. With 1 base removed from V and 2 bases from J, the gap between germline ends came to 12 bases. The germline V gene encodes CDR1 SEHNR and CDR2 FQNEAQ (reference sequence). Followed longitudinally, the Seattle patients had been enrolled during active infection. Sequencing was performed with immunoSEQ multiplex PCR; in TCRdb, only in-frame clones are kept and a portion is missing. The repertoire includes 150,000 to 200,000 clones, around 81% of them detected once, and roughly an eighth sits in the top ten.

The sequence was collected from a woman of 80 years or more with COVID-19, enrolled during active disease. V usage is TRBV7-9 and J usage is TRBJ2-7; maybe TRBD1 (6 bases). The sequenced sample was peripheral blood. The DNA for the CDR3 is TGTGCCAGCAGCTTAGATCTGGGGGCGGCCTACGAGCAGTACTTC. Encoded protein: CASSLDLGAAYEQYF.